A single sample gave rise to the 7 T cell receptor beta chains below, sequenced in a study of blood T cell repertoires in COVID-19. Clones were read by immunoSEQ multiplex PCR, and TCRdb kept only the in-frame ones, dropping some. The sample has under 200,000 clones, around 85% seen once. The sample taken for sequencing was peripheral blood. The receptors shown here come from a woman in her 70s with acute or convalescent COVID-19.

The V and J genes are TRBV6-5 and TRBJ1-2, with TRBD1 as a possible D gene (6 bases). The CDR3 is made up of 13 amino acids. Germline V gene sequence: CDR1 MNHEY, CDR2 SVGAGI. Trimming shortened V by 6 bases and J by 3 bases, and 11 bases separated the two germline ends. CDR3 nucleotide sequence: TGTGCCAGCAGGACGACAGGCGACTATGGCTACACCTTC. This encodes CASRTTGDYGYTF.

V and J are TRBV4-1 and TRBJ2-7; possibly TRBD1 for D (5 bases). Between the trimmed V and J ends, which lost 4 bases and 1 base, there was a span of 26 bases. There are 19 residues in the CDR3. The germline CDR1 and CDR2 sequences are MGHRA and YSYEKL. DNA for the CDR3: TGCGCCAGCAGCCTTAAGGAGAGGATCGGCAGGGATTATTCCTACGAGCAGTACTTC. Translated, it gives CASSLKERIGRDYSYEQYF.

The genes are TRBV21-1 and TRBJ1-2; TRBD1, the D gene given by the table, was not confirmed from the DNA. TRBV21-1 is tagged as a pseudogene. The CDR3 sequence is 18 residues long. For the CDR3, the DNA is TGTGCCAGCAGCCCAAGGACAGGCTCTCTAGGGCCTGTCTATGGCTACACCTTC. It codes for CASSPRTGSLGPVYGYTF.

The CDR3 nucleotides read TGCAGTGCTAGTGATGGACTAGCGGGATACTACAATGAGCAGTTCTTC. Translated, it gives CSASDGLAGYYNEQFF. The chain recombines TRBV20-1 with TRBJ2-1; TRBD2 matches 12 bases. The ends lost 3 bases at V and 3 bases at J; junction bases unmatched: 6. The CDR3 covers 16 residues. In germline, CDR1 is DFQATT, CDR2 SNEGSKA (reference sequence).

V usage is TRBV11-2 and J usage is TRBJ1-4; 11 bases map to TRBD1. The CDR3 length is 15 residues. With 3 bases clipped from V and 8 bases from J, the junction kept 5 bases outside the gene matches. CDR1 SGHAT and CDR2 FQNNGV come from the germline V gene. DNA for the CDR3: TGTGCCAGCAGCTTCGGGGGACAGGGGGGAGAAAAACTGTTTTTT. Amino acid sequence: CASSFGGQGGEKLFF. Combining the CDR3 with reference TRBV11-2 and TRBJ1-4 gives the whole variable domain EAGVAQSPRYKIIEKRQSVAFWCNPISGHATLYWYQQILGQGPKLLIQFQNNGVVDDSQLPKDRFSAERLKGVDSTLKIQPAKLEDSAVYLCASSFGGQGGEKLFFGSGTQLSVL.

V usage is TRBV30 and J usage is TRBJ2-7; 10 bases align to TRBD2. The V segment lost 2 bases and the J segment 2 bases; nucleotides outside the gene matches: 3. The CDR3 runs to 14 residues. CDR1 and CDR2 (germline): GTSNPN, SVGIG (reference sequence). The CDR3 nucleotides are TGTGCCTGGAGTAGGACTAGCGGCCCCTACGAGCAGTACTTC. Translating it yields CAWSRTSGPYEQYF.

The gene calls are TRBV9 and TRBJ2-3; 9 nucleotides line up with TRBD2. From germline, CDR1 is SGDLS and CDR2 YYNGEE. The CDR3 has 16 residues. V shed 0 bases, J shed 0 bases, and the junction held 2 bases outside the gene matches. The CDR3 nucleotides are TGTGCCAGCAGCGTAGGGACTAGCGAGAGCACAGATACGCAGTATTTT. Encoded protein: CASSVGTSESTDTQYF.